These T cell receptor beta chains were read from a single sample in a study of blood T cell repertoires in COVID-19. Libraries were prepared by immunoSEQ multiplex PCR; TCRdb keeps only in-frame clonotypes and omits some of them. The sample includes about 200,000 clones, approximately 92% seen only once; the top ten take around 0.5%. Material for sequencing was peripheral blood. The receptors were gathered from a man aged 45-65 years with acute or convalescent COVID-19. CDR3s include the opening cysteine and the closing phenylalanine or tryptophan. The D gene is left open where the match is weak.

d_call: NA
j_call: TRBJ1-5
v_call: TRBV7-2
cdr3_aa: CASSLASYSNQPQHF
cdr3_nt: TGTGCCAGCAGCTTAGCCAGTTATAGCAATCAGCCCCAGCATTTT

d_call: TRBD1
j_call: TRBJ1-5
v_call: TRBV18
cdr3_aa: CASSPTQGTQPQHF
cdr3_nt: TGTGCCAGCTCACCAACACAGGGGACTCAGCCCCAGCATTTT

d_call: TRBD1
j_call: TRBJ1-2
v_call: TRBV7-9
cdr3_aa: CASRTRQGTDNYGYTF
cdr3_nt: TGTGCCAGCAGGACAAGACAGGGAACCGATAACTATGGCTACACCTTC

d_call: TRBD1
j_call: TRBJ2-1
v_call: TRBV6-5
cdr3_aa: CASSSETGISYNEQFF
cdr3_nt: TGTGCCAGCAGTTCCGAGACAGGGATCTCCTACAATGAGCAGTTCTTC

d_call: TRBD1
j_call: TRBJ1-6
v_call: TRBV7-8
cdr3_aa: CASSLHPSLGQGDSPLHF
cdr3_nt: TGTGCCAGCAGCTTACACCCTTCCCTGGGACAGGGAGACTCACCCCTCCACTTT

d_call: TRBD1
j_call: TRBJ1-1
v_call: TRBV7-9
cdr3_aa: CASSLARQGSTEAFF
cdr3_nt: TGTGCCAGCAGCTTAGCCCGACAGGGGAGCACTGAAGCTTTCTTT

d_call: TRBD1
j_call: TRBJ1-1
v_call: TRBV10-3
cdr3_aa: CASHRGTEAFF
cdr3_nt: TGTGCCAGCCACAGGGGGACTGAAGCTTTCTTT

d_call: NA
j_call: TRBJ1-6
v_call: TRBV10-3
cdr3_aa: CAITPGGNSPLHF
cdr3_nt: TGTGCCATCACCCCCGGGGGTAATTCACCCCTCCACTTT

d_call: NA
j_call: TRBJ1-1
v_call: TRBV6-4
cdr3_aa: CASTQGSLNTEAFF
cdr3_nt: TGTGCCAGCACCCAGGGGTCTCTGAACACTGAAGCTTTCTTT

d_call: NA
j_call: TRBJ2-7
v_call: TRBV5-1
cdr3_aa: CASSLQGSYEQYF
cdr3_nt: TGCGCCAGCAGCTTGCAGGGCTCCTACGAGCAGTACTTC

d_call: NA
j_call: TRBJ1-3
v_call: TRBV18
cdr3_aa: CASSPSANGGNTIYF
cdr3_nt: TGTGCCAGCTCACCATCGGCGAACGGGGGAAACACCATATATTTT

d_call: TRBD2
j_call: TRBJ2-7
v_call: TRBV19
cdr3_aa: CASSILEAGVNEQYF
cdr3_nt: TGTGCCAGTAGTATCTTGGAAGCGGGGGTCAACGAGCAGTACTTC

d_call: NA
j_call: TRBJ1-1
v_call: TRBV6-6
cdr3_aa: CASRRSRNTEAFF
cdr3_nt: TGTGCCAGCCGCAGATCTCGGAACACTGAAGCTTTCTTT

d_call: NA
j_call: TRBJ2-4
v_call: TRBV6-2/TRBV6-3
cdr3_aa: CASSYSLAGPPNIQYF
cdr3_nt: TGTGCCAGCAGTTACAGTCTTGCAGGCCCCCCTAACATTCAGTACTTC

d_call: TRBD1
j_call: TRBJ1-5
v_call: TRBV5-1
cdr3_aa: CASSVGTGGFQPQHF
cdr3_nt: TGCGCCAGCAGCGTCGGGACAGGGGGCTTCCAGCCCCAGCATTTT

d_call: TRBD1
j_call: TRBJ2-7
v_call: TRBV10-2
cdr3_aa: CASRRTGAAYEQYF
cdr3_nt: TGCGCCAGCAGGAGAACAGGGGCCGCCTACGAGCAGTACTTC

d_call: TRBD1
j_call: TRBJ1-4
v_call: TRBV7-8
cdr3_aa: CASSPQRGAGTDEKLFF
cdr3_nt: TGTGCCAGCAGCCCCCAAAGGGGAGCCGGGACAGATGAAAAACTGTTTTTT